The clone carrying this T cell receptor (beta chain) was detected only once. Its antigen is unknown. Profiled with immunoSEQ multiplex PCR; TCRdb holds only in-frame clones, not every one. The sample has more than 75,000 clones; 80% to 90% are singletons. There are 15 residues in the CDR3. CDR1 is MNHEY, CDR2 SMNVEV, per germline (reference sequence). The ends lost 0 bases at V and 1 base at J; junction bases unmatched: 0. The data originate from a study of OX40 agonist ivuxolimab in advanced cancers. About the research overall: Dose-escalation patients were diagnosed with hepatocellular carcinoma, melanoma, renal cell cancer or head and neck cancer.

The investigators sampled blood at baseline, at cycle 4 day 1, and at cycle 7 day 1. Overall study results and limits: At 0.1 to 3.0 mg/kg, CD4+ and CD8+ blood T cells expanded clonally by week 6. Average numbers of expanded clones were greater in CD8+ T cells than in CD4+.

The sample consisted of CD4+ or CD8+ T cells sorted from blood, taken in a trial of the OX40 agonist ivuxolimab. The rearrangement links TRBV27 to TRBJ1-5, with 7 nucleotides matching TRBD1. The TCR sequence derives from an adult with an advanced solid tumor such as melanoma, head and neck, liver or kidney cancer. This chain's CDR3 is CASSLSGQSNQPQHF. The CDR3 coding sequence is TGTGCCAGCAGTTTATCGGGACAGAGCAATCAGCCCCAGCATTTT.